These 30 T cell receptor beta chains share one sample of origin, sequenced in a study of cytomegalovirus exposure and HLA in healthy donors (dated by TCRdb to between 2016 and 2019). The method behind the library was the immunoSEQ multiplex PCR assay. For the multiplex PCR, a mixture combining 60 forward primers for TCR Vbeta segments and 13 reverse primers for TCR Jbeta segments was used. In its TCRdb copy, this immuneACCESS table keeps in-frame sequences only and misses some clones. Where compared with another copy, unresolved V genes explain less than half of these, and the others have no known cause. This sample holds roughly 170,000 clones; 80% were observed only once. The ten largest account for roughly 1.3% of the sample. The specimen was PBMCs. Source of these receptors: a man aged 30 to 39 in good health and CMV-seronegative.

The chain has TRBV5-1 and TRBJ2-2; 7 bases match TRBD2. Germline values: CDR1 SGHRS, CDR2 YFSETQ. This CDR3 has 14 residues. J was trimmed by 4 bases and V by 4 bases; bases with no gene match: 4. The CDR3 protein is CASSLGTITGELFF. DNA of the CDR3: TGCGCCAGCAGCCTCGGGACTATCACCGGGGAGCTGTTTTTT.

This sequence joins TRBV7-8 and TRBJ1-2, with D tentatively TRBD1 (5 bases). Trimming pared 2 bases from V and 3 bases from J, leaving 19 bases between. This CDR3 region has 17 residues. Germline V lookup: CDR1 SGHVS, CDR2 FQNEAQ. CDR3 residues: CASSLLPIGASYYGYTF. The CDR3 coding sequence is TGTGCCAGCAGCTTATTGCCCATAGGGGCATCCTACTATGGCTACACCTTC.

The table lists this clone with a few counts. The rearrangement links TRBV4-3 to TRBJ2-1; D remains unclear. The V and J ends lost 1 base and 6 bases respectively, with 13 bases between them. This CDR3 is built from 15 residues. Germline V lookup: CDR1 LGHNA, CDR2 YSLEER. The CDR3 DNA reads as TGCGCCAGCAGCCAAGGATCGGCATGGAGCAATGAGCAGTTCTTC. Amino acid sequence: CASSQGSAWSNEQFF.

This chain connects TRBV28 to TRBJ2-5; D not resolved. CDR1 is MDHEN and CDR2 is SYDVKM in the germline V gene. The CDR3 is made up of 13 amino acids. The V end was cut by 4 bases, the J end by 7 bases, with 13 bases between. The CDR3 here is CASSWRSDGTQYF. CDR3 bases: TGTGCCAGCAGTTGGCGGTCCGATGGGACCCAGTACTTC. The variable domain in full, with the rest retrieved from reference TRBV28 and TRBJ2-5, is DVKVTQSSRYLVKRTGEKVFLECVQDMDHENMFWYRQDPGLGLRLIYFSYDVKMKEKGDIPEGYSVSREKKERFSLILESASTNQTSMYLCASSWRSDGTQYFGPGTRLLVL.

This clone was recorded a few times. The CDR3 coding sequence is TGTGCCAGCAGCTTTGTGGAGGGCCAGTACTTC. Translated, it gives CASSFVEGQYF. This chain uses TRBV7-2 with TRBJ2-5; D is perhaps TRBD2 (6 bases). This CDR3 spans 11 amino acids. Per germline, CDR1 SGHTA and CDR2 FQGNSA. Trimming removed 3 bases from V and 10 bases from J, with 9 bases in between.

The rearrangement links TRBV28 to TRBJ2-7; D gene uncertain. The germline V and J ends were trimmed by 7 bases and 2 bases, with 15 bases remaining between them. Per the germline V gene, CDR1 is MDHEN and CDR2 is SYDVKM. CDR3 length: 14 residues. This chain's CDR3 is CASTKGGITYEQYF. In DNA form, the CDR3 reads TGTGCCAGCACAAAAGGCGGTATAACCTACGAGCAGTACTTC.

J is TRBJ2-1 and V is TRBV6-4; 11 nucleotides match TRBD2. Unmatched junction bases numbered 4, after V lost 2 bases and J lost 4 bases. This CDR3 is built from 16 residues. Looked up from germline, CDR1 is MRHNA and CDR2 is SNTAGT. The CDR3 DNA follows: TGTGCCAGCAGTGACACTAGCGGGAGTGTATACAATGAGCAGTTCTTC. Its translation: CASSDTSGSVYNEQFF.

The J gene is TRBJ1-1, the V gene TRBV6-1; D not certain. The V and J ends lost 0 bases and 7 bases respectively, with 9 bases between them. The germline gives CDR1 MNHNS, CDR2 SASEGT. The CDR3 sequence is 13 residues long. CDR3 residues: CASSEAEDGEAFF. The CDR3 DNA is TGTGCCAGCAGTGAAGCGGAGGACGGTGAAGCTTTCTTT.

The chain employs TRBV28 and TRBJ2-5; TRBD2 matches at 14 bases. The CDR3 extends over 15 amino acids. Germline V CDR1 and CDR2: MDHEN, SYDVKM. Trimming at V came to 2 bases and at J to 5 bases, leaving 1 base not matched to a gene. This chain's CDR3 is CASSLRTSGRETQYF. In DNA, the CDR3 is TGTGCCAGCAGTTTACGGACTAGCGGGAGGGAGACCCAGTACTTC.

The chain employs TRBV5-1 and TRBJ2-3, with D perhaps matching TRBD2 (7 bases). This CDR3 comprises 16 residues. The V gene's germline CDR1 is SGHRS and CDR2 YFSETQ. Trimming took off 0 bases at V and 6 bases at J, with 17 bases between the two ends. This chain's CDR3 is CASSLALAVGGDTQYF. The CDR3, as DNA: TGCGCCAGCAGCTTGGCCCTAGCGGTAGGGGGTGATACGCAGTATTTT.

This chain connects TRBV19 to TRBJ1-4; D may be TRBD1 (5 bases). The V end lost 3 bases, the J end lost 8 bases, and 10 bases lay between the germline ends. The length of the CDR3 is 13 residues. The germline gives CDR1 LNHDA, CDR2 SQIVND (reference sequence). CDR3 bases: TGTGCCAGTAGTATCGGGGGGATGGAAAAACTGTTTTTT. Amino acids: CASSIGGMEKLFF.

V is TRBV7-9 and J is TRBJ2-4; TRBD2 aligns across 7 bases. Germline V gene sequence: CDR1 SEHNR, CDR2 FQNEAQ (reference sequence). This CDR3 region has 14 residues. Trimming at V came to 4 bases and at J to 3 bases, leaving 3 bases not matched to a gene. CDR3 DNA: TGTGCCAGCAGCTCCTCTAGCGGCAAAAACATTCAGTACTTC. Translated: CASSSSSGKNIQYF.

The chain is built from TRBV6-5 and TRBJ1-3; no clear D gene. The ends were cut back, 3 bases at V and 1 base at J, with 10 bases in the middle. The CDR3 consists of 15 residues. Germline V lookup: CDR1 MNHEY, CDR2 SVGAGI. DNA for the CDR3: TGTGCCAGCAGTTATCAGCGGGATTCTGGAAACACCATATATTTT. Translating it yields CASSYQRDSGNTIYF.

This clone appeared a few times. The rearrangement joins TRBV13 to TRBJ2-3, with TRBD1 matching 7 bases. V shed 5 bases and J 4 bases; nucleotides not matched to a gene: 6. CDR3 size: 14 residues. CDR1 is PRHDT and CDR2 is FYEKMQ in the germline V gene (reference sequence). For the CDR3, the DNA is TGTGCCAGCAGCCAACAGGGGTTGGCAGATACGCAGTATTTT. Its protein product is CASSQQGLADTQYF.

This clone was observed a few times. The rearrangement joins TRBV19 to TRBJ2-5; a weak D match, TRBD1 (5 bases). The CDR3 length is 13 residues. Trimming pared 8 bases from V and 2 bases from J, leaving 12 bases between. Germline-derived CDR1 and CDR2 are LNHDA and SQIVND (reference sequence). For the CDR3, the DNA is TGTGCCAGTGGGATGACAGCACAAGAGACCCAGTACTTC. This sequence encodes CASGMTAQETQYF.

V is TRBV4-3 and J is TRBJ2-2, with D possibly being TRBD2 (5 bases). Germline V gene data show CDR1 as LGHNA and CDR2 as YSLEER. The CDR3 is 19 residues long. V was cut by 0 bases and J by 6 bases, with 23 bases left in between. CDR3 region: CASSQDRLLVREKAGELFF. CDR3 coding DNA: TGCGCCAGCAGCCAAGATCGTCTATTAGTGAGGGAGAAGGCCGGGGAGCTGTTTTTT.

This clone showed up just once. CDR3 DNA: TGCGCCAGCAGCCAGGGCGCCGGGCAGCCCCAGCATTTT. It specifies CASSQGAGQPQHF. V and J are TRBV5-1 and TRBJ1-5, with D tentatively TRBD1 (5 bases). The V end lost 4 bases, the J end lost 7 bases, and 12 bases lay between the germline ends. Germline V lookup: CDR1 SGHRS, CDR2 YFSETQ. CDR3 length equals 13 residues.

The chain is built from TRBV7-2 and TRBJ1-5; 9 nucleotides line up with TRBD1. Germline CDR1 reads SGHTA; CDR2 reads FQGNSA. With V trimmed by 5 bases and J by 1 base, 3 bases remained unmatched. This CDR3 is 15 amino acids long. CDR3: CASSPDRGSNQPQHF. For the CDR3, the DNA is TGTGCCAGCAGCCCCGACAGGGGGAGCAATCAGCCCCAGCATTTT.

The chain combines TRBV7-2 with TRBJ1-1; D may be TRBD1 (5 bases). The CDR3 is made up of 16 amino acids. The V end was cut by 1 base, the J end by 3 bases, with 15 bases between. Germline values: CDR1 SGHTA, CDR2 FQGNSA. DNA for the CDR3: TGTGCCAGCAGCTTAGTAGGCGGCGGGGGGGACACTGAAGCTTTCTTT. It encodes CASSLVGGGGDTEAFF.

The V and J genes are TRBV27 and TRBJ1-6, with D possibly being TRBD1 (6 bases). CDR1 is MNHEY, CDR2 SMNVEV, per germline (reference sequence). The CDR3 totals 15 residues. Trimming shortened V by 1 base and J by 14 bases, and 18 bases separated the two germline ends. This CDR3 is CASSLYSAGATSLHF. CDR3 DNA: TGTGCCAGCAGTTTATACTCCGCGGGGGCCACATCCCTCCACTTT.

This chain uses TRBV28 with TRBJ2-3; 9 bases align to TRBD2. Germline CDR1 and CDR2: MDHEN and SYDVKM. This CDR3 has 22 amino acids. The J segment lost 2 bases and the V segment lost 5 bases, leaving 26 bases of the junction unmatched. The CDR3 sequence is CASSTYGTTQWAGGFSTDTQYF. CDR3 sequence (DNA): TGTGCCAGCAGTACCTACGGAACAACACAGTGGGCGGGAGGGTTCTCCACAGATACGCAGTATTTT. Looking up the rest from reference TRBV28 and TRBJ2-3 gives the full variable domain: DVKVTQSSRYLVKRTGEKVFLECVQDMDHENMFWYRQDPGLGLRLIYFSYDVKMKEKGDIPEGYSVSREKKERFSLILESASTNQTSMYLCASSTYGTTQWAGGFSTDTQYFGPGTRLTVL.

The rearrangement joins TRBV11-2 to TRBJ1-1, with a tentative D call TRBD1 (6 bases). Germline values: CDR1 SGHAT, CDR2 FQNNGV. V was trimmed by 5 bases and J by 4 bases, leaving 17 bases between them. The CDR3 consists of 15 residues. DNA for the CDR3: TGTGCCAGCAGCCCGCGATCTACAGGGCTCACTGAAGCTTTCTTT. As protein: CASSPRSTGLTEAFF.

The CDR3 spells CASSPKGNPDTQYF. The CDR3 DNA follows: TGTGCCAGCTCACCAAAGGGGAATCCAGATACGCAGTATTTT. The genes are TRBV18 and TRBJ2-3; D is possibly TRBD1 (5 bases). The CDR3 is 14 residues long. V shed 2 bases and J shed 4 bases, with 10 bases lying between them. Germline CDR1 KGHSH, CDR2 LQKENI.

The V call is TRBV5-4, the J call TRBJ2-7; D is undetermined. The CDR3 length is 14 residues. Germline V CDR1 and CDR2: SGHNT, YYREEE (reference sequence). V was clipped by 1 base and J by 6 bases, with 14 bases between them. The CDR3 DNA is TGTGCCAGCAGCTTGAGGAGCGTTCGAGGCGAGCAGTACTTC. This codes for CASSLRSVRGEQYF.

The V call is TRBV18, the J call TRBJ2-2, with D possibly matching TRBD1 (6 bases). Looked up from germline, CDR1 is KGHSH and CDR2 is LQKENI. The CDR3 totals 15 residues. Trimming took 3 bases from V and 0 from J, leaving 8 bases between them. The CDR3 bases are TGTGCCAGCTCACCTGGACAGACGAACACCGGGGAGCTGTTTTTT. Translating gives CASSPGQTNTGELFF.

CDR3 region: CAISFTGHSNQPQHF. Here the CDR3 DNA reads TGTGCCATCAGTTTCACAGGGCATAGCAATCAGCCCCAGCATTTT. The chain recombines TRBV10-3 with TRBJ1-5, with D possibly TRBD1 on 6 matching bases. This CDR3 has 15 residues. Germline V CDR1 and CDR2: ENHRY, SYGVKD. V lost 5 bases and J lost 0, with 11 bases in between.

The CDR3 spells CASSPRGSGTTGELFF. CDR3 DNA sequence: TGTGCCAGCAGCCCCCGGGGTAGCGGGACCACCGGGGAGCTGTTTTTT. This chain joins TRBV7-3 and TRBJ2-2, with TRBD2 matching 8 bases. V shed 5 bases, J shed 4 bases, and the junction held 9 bases outside the gene matches. The CDR3 is 16 residues long. Germline assignment: CDR1 SGHTA and CDR2 FQGTGA.

The chain carries TRBV9 and TRBJ1-6; D is ambiguous. The V gene's germline CDR1 is SGDLS and CDR2 YYNGEE. The V end lost 4 bases, the J end lost 6 bases, and 11 bases lay between the germline ends. There are 14 residues in the CDR3. The CDR3 loop reads CASSPGRGNSPLHF. The DNA of the CDR3 is TGTGCCAGCAGCCCCGGGCGGGGTAATTCACCCCTCCACTTT.

The V call is TRBV5-4, the J call TRBJ2-5; 7 bases line up with TRBD1. Germline-derived CDR1 and CDR2 are SGHNT and YYREEE (reference sequence). With 4 bases clipped from V and 3 bases from J, the junction kept 9 bases outside the gene matches. The CDR3 extends over 15 amino acids. CDR3 in amino acids: CASSIMGQFEETQYF. The CDR3 coding sequence is TGTGCCAGCAGCATTATGGGACAGTTCGAAGAGACCCAGTACTTC.

This chain joins TRBV11-2 and TRBJ2-5; 8 bases agree with TRBD1. The DNA end is a closer match to TRBJ2-7, so the J assignment may be wrong. This CDR3 has 15 amino acids. The germline CDR1 and CDR2 sequences are SGHAT and FQNNGV. The CDR3 loop reads CASSLERGTGYEQYF. CDR3 DNA sequence: TGTGCCAGCAGCTTAGAGAGGGGGACAGGCTACGAGCAGTACTTC.